The clone carrying this T cell receptor beta chain appeared a single time. Its antigen remains unidentified. The method was immunoSEQ multiplex PCR; TCRdb's version includes in-frame clones alone and lacks a portion of them. The data hold 90,000 to 120,000 clones, with 86% observed a single time. This sample was taken from a study of T cell responses to AZD1222 COVID-19 vaccine. General study points: CD4 TCRs associated with vaccination spanned spike, dominating at 160-218 and 743-854. After the peak T cell response, and only then, were repertoires sampled. The study reported that nearly half of spike-specific TCRs target unmutated variant regions. A mostly white British donor set with more females was recruited, and clonal diversity was possibly underestimated.

Source: peripheral blood, taken 28 days after the second dose of the MenACWY control vaccine. This TCR derives from an adult who received the MenACWY meningococcal vaccine as a control.

The CDR3 spells CASSLAGARETQYF. CDR3 sequence (DNA): TGTGCCAGCAGCTTAGCCGGGGCACGAGAGACCCAGTACTTC. The chain has TRBV7-7 and TRBJ2-5, with D possibly called TRBD1 or TRBD2 (5 bases each). This CDR3 is built from 14 residues. In germline, CDR1 is SSHAT, CDR2 FNYEAQ (reference sequence). V lost 0 bases, J lost 4 bases, and 9 bases lay in between. Complete variable domain (other parts from reference TRBV7-7 and TRBJ2-5): GAGVSQSPRYKVTKRGQDVTLRCDPISSHATLYWYQQALGQGPEFLTYFNYEAQPDKSGLPSDRFSAERPEGSISTLTIQRTEQRDSAMYRCASSLAGARETQYFGPGTRLLVL.